This T cell receptor (beta chain) comes out of a study of blood T cell repertoires in COVID-19. Study-level information: There were acute and convalescent COVID-19 samples, and they came from the United States, Italy and Spain. Sources were T cells, B-cell-depleted T cells, or PBMCs; the material itself was cDNA or gDNA.

In the original analysis: Amplified reference gene primers provided the basis for estimating nucleated cell counts. Profiling relied on immunoSEQ multiplex PCR, and the TCRdb table lists in-frame clones only, not all of them. V and J calls plus clone size are reproduced from that table; the DNA served to infer D and trimming. The sample holds about 140,000 clones, more than 80% seen once. V was clipped by 2 bases and J by 5 bases; unmatched bases: 7. This CDR3 contains 15 residues. Germline values: CDR1 SGHRS, CDR2 YFSETQ. Sequenced sample: peripheral blood. J is TRBJ2-1 and V is TRBV5-1; 7 bases line up with TRBD1. The sequence came from a woman aged 80 or over with acute or convalescent COVID-19. CDR3 nucleotide sequence: TGCGCCAGCAGCTTCGGGACAGACCCCAACAATGAGCAGTTCTTC. It is translated as CASSFGTDPNNEQFF.